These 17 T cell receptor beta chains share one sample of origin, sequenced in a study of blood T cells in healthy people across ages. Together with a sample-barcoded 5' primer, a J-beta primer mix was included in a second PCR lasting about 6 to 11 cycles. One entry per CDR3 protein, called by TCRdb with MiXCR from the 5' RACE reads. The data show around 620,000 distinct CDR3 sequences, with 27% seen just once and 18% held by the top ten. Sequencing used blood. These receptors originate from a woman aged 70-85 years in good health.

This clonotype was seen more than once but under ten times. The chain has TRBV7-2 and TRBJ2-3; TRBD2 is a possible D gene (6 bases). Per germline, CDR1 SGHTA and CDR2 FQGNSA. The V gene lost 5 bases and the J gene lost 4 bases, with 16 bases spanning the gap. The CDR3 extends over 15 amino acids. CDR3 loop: CASSTQTSFSDTQYF. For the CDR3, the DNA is TGTGCCAGCAGCACACAAACTAGCTTTTCAGATACGCAGTATTTT.

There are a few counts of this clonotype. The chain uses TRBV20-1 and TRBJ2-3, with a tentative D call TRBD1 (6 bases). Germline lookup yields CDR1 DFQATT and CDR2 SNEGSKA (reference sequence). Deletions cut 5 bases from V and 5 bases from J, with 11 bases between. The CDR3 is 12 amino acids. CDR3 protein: CSADLQGDTQYF. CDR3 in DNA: TGCAGTGCTGACCTACAGGGAGATACGCAGTATTTT.

Here the CDR3 reads CASSLSFRTGTYNEQFF. The CDR3 DNA sequence: TGTGCCAGCAGCTTAAGTTTTCGGACAGGGACCTACAATGAGCAGTTCTTC. This chain links TRBV11-2 with TRBJ2-1; 8 bases agree with TRBD1. Trimming took 2 bases from V and 2 from J; bases not matched to a gene: 8. The CDR3 is 17 residues long. Germline values: CDR1 SGHAT, CDR2 FQNNGV.

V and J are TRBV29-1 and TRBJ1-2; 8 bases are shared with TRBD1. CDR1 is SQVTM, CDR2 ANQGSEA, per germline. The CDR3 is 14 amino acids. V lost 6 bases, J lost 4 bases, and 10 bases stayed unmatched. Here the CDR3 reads CSVPLDRESYGYTF. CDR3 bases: TGCAGCGTCCCATTGGACAGGGAGAGCTATGGCTACACCTTC.

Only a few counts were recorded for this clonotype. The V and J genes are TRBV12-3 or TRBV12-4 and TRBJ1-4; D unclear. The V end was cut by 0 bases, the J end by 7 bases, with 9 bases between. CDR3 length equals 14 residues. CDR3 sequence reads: CASSLAREVEKLFF. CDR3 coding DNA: TGTGCCAGCAGTTTAGCGAGAGAAGTTGAAAAACTGTTTTTT.

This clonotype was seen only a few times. The CDR3 DNA is TGTGCCAGCAGCCAAGAGCTGGGAGACAGGGGGTATGAAAAACTGTTTTTT. Its protein product is CASSQELGDRGYEKLFF. V is TRBV4-2 and J is TRBJ1-4, with 9 bases matching TRBD1. Trimming took 0 bases from V and 6 from J; bases not matched to a gene: 8. The length of the CDR3 is 17 residues. Germline CDR1 and CDR2: LGHNA and YNFKEQ.

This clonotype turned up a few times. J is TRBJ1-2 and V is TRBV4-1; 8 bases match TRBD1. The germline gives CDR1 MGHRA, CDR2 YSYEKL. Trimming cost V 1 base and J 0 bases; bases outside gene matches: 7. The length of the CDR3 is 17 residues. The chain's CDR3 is CASSQALWDRTNYGYTF. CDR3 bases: TGCGCCAGCAGCCAAGCCTTGTGGGACAGGACTAACTATGGCTACACCTTC.

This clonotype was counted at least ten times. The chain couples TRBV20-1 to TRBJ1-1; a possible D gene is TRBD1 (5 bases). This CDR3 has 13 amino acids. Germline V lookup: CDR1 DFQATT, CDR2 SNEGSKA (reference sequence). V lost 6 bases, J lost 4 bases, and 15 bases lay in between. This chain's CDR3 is CSAYRSLSTEAFF. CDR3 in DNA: TGCAGTGCCTACAGGAGTTTGAGCACTGAAGCTTTCTTT.

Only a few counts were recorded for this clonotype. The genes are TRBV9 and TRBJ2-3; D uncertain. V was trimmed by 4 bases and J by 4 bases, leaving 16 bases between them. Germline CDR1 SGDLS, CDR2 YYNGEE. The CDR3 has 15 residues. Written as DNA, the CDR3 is TGTGCCAGCAGCCCCATTTCCCGTGGGGCAGATACGCAGTATTTT. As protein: CASSPISRGADTQYF.

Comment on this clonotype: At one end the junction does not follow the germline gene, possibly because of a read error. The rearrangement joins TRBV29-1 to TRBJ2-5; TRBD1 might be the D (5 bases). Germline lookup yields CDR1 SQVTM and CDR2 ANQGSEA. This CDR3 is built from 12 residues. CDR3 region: CSVDTQTEAQYF. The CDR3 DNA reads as TGCAGCGTTGATACACAGACAGAGGCCCAGTACTTC.

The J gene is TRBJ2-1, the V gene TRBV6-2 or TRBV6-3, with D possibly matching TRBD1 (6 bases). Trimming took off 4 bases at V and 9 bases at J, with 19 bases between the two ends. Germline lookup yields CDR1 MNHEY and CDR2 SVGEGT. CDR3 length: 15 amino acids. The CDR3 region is CASSSPRLDRIEQFF. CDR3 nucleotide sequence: TGTGCCAGCAGTTCCCCAAGGCTCGACAGGATTGAGCAGTTCTTC.

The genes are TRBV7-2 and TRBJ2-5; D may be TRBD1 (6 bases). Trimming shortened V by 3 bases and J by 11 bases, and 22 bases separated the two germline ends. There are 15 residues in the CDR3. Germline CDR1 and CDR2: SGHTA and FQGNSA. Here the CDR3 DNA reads TGTGCCAGCAGCTTGTCGGGACAACTCCCTACTGGGCAGTACTTC. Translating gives CASSLSGQLPTGQYF.

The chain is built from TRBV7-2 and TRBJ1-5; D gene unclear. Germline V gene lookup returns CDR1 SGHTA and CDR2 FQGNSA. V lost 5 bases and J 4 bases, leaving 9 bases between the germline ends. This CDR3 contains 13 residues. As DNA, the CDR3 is TGTGCCAGCAGCCTAAACTATAATCAGCCCCAGCATTTT. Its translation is CASSLNYNQPQHF.

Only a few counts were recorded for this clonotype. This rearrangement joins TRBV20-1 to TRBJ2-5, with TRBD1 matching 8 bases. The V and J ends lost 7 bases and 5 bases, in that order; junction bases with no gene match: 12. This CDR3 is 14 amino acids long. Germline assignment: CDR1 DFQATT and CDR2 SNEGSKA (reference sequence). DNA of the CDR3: TGCAGTGTTTTACAGGGGGTCGGGGTGGAGACCCAGTACTTC. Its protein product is CSVLQGVGVETQYF.

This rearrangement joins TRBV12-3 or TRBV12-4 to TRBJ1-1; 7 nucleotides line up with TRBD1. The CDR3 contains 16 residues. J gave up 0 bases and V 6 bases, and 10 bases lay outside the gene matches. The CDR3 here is CASRTRQGPMNTEAFF. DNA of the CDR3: TGTGCCAGCAGAACCCGACAGGGACCTATGAACACTGAAGCTTTCTTT.

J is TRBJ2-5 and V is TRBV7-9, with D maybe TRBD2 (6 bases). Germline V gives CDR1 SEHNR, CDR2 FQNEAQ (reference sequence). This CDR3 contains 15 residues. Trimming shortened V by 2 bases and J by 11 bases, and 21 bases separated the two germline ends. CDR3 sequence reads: CASSLPGGSPYGQYF. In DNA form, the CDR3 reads TGTGCCAGCAGCTTACCTGGAGGGTCCCCCTACGGGCAGTACTTC.

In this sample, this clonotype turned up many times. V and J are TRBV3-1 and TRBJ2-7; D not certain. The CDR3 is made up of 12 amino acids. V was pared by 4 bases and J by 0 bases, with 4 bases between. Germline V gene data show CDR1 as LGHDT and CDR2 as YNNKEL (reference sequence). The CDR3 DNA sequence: TGTGCCAGCAGCCTCCACTCCTACGAGCAGTACTTC. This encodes CASSLHSYEQYF.